The 15 T cell receptor beta chains below all came from one sample that was sequenced in a study of cytomegalovirus exposure and HLA in healthy donors. PCR primers comprised 60 Vbeta and 13 Jbeta primers. The protocol was immunoSEQ multiplex PCR, while the TCRdb copy is restricted to in-frame clones and leaves out a portion. The sample includes some 150,000 clones, 60% to 80% of them seen just once. Sequencing was done on a sample of PBMCs. Every receptor here comes from a man aged 30 to 45 in good health and CMV-seropositive.

In this sample, this clone turned up a few times. The chain has TRBV10-3 and TRBJ1-1; 8 bases align to TRBD1. Unmatched junction bases numbered 10, after V lost 7 bases and J lost 3 bases. This CDR3 is 15 amino acids long. Germline V CDR1 and CDR2: ENHRY, SYGVKD. The CDR3 loop is CAIKADRGKDTEAFF. CDR3 coding DNA: TGTGCCATCAAAGCCGACAGGGGCAAGGACACTGAAGCTTTCTTT.

J is TRBJ2-5 and V is TRBV11-3; 10 nucleotides line up with TRBD1. Germline V gene lookup returns CDR1 SGHNT and CDR2 YENEEA. Losses at the gene ends were 5 bases for V and 1 base for J; bases not matched to a gene: 1. This CDR3 spans 14 amino acids. The CDR3: CASSRTGGQETQYF. The CDR3 coding sequence is TGTGCCAGCAGCCGGACAGGGGGCCAAGAGACCCAGTACTTC.

The rearrangement uses TRBV27 and TRBJ2-3; no clear D. The CDR3 has 15 residues. The germline V and J ends were trimmed by 1 base and 8 bases, with 16 bases remaining between them. Germline CDR1 is MNHEY and CDR2 is SMNVEV (reference sequence). In DNA form, the CDR3 reads TGTGCCAGCAGTTTATACCCCAGCGTCACGGGTACGCAGTATTTT. Translated: CASSLYPSVTGTQYF.

This sequence joins TRBV19 and TRBJ1-4; tentative D call: TRBD1 (5 bases). V dropped 3 bases and J dropped 4 bases, with 9 bases sitting between them. The CDR3 has 14 amino acids. Germline V gene lookup returns CDR1 LNHDA and CDR2 SQIVND (reference sequence). The DNA of the CDR3 is TGTGCCAGTAGTATCTCAGGGTTTAATGAAAAACTGTTTTTT. It yields the protein CASSISGFNEKLFF.

This clone was counted between two and nine times. The chain carries TRBV4-1 and TRBJ2-1, with 7 bases aligning to TRBD2. Germline CDR1 MGHRA, CDR2 YSYEKL. J gave up 0 bases and V 4 bases, and 18 bases lay outside the gene matches. The CDR3 has 20 residues. The CDR3 DNA is TGCGCCAGCAGCCTACAGGTTGGTCTAGCGGACCGGAGCTCCTACAATGAGCAGTTCTTC. This gives the protein CASSLQVGLADRSSYNEQFF.

V gene TRBV5-4 combines with J gene TRBJ2-1; the D gene is possibly TRBD2 (7 bases). Germline assignment: CDR1 SGHNT and CDR2 YYREEE (reference sequence). The length of the CDR3 is 17 residues. V was clipped by 3 bases and J by 1 base, with 17 bases between them. The CDR3 nucleotides are TGTGCCAGCAGCTCTTTGGGGGCTAGCGGATCCTACAATGAGCAGTTCTTC. Its protein is CASSSLGASGSYNEQFF.

The J gene is TRBJ2-7, the V gene TRBV5-1; TRBD2 is a possible D gene (6 bases). This CDR3 contains 15 residues. V dropped 0 bases and J dropped 6 bases, with 16 bases sitting between them. Germline V gene sequence: CDR1 SGHRS, CDR2 YFSETQ. The CDR3: CASSLVGGAGVEQYF. The CDR3 bases are TGCGCCAGCAGCTTGGTAGGCGGGGCCGGTGTCGAGCAGTACTTC.

This clone was recorded only once. The V call is TRBV12-5, the J call TRBJ2-3; D possibly corresponds to TRBD1 (7 bases). The V gene's germline CDR1 is LGHNT and CDR2 FRNRAP. V lost 5 bases and J lost 5, with 23 bases in between. There are 17 residues in the CDR3. Here the CDR3 reads CASGGGTETRSLDTQYF. The CDR3 bases are TGTGCTAGTGGTGGGGGGACAGAAACGAGAAGTTTAGATACGCAGTATTTT.

This chain joins TRBV7-2 and TRBJ2-2, with TRBD1 identical over 8 bases. CDR3 length equals 16 residues. The V gene end was trimmed by 7 bases and the J gene end by 5 bases; junction bases not matched to a gene: 12. Germline-derived CDR1 and CDR2 are SGHTA and FQGNSA. The CDR3 DNA reads as TGTGCCAGCACCAAGCCCGGGACAGGTCGTACCGGGGAGCTGTTTTTT. It translates to CASTKPGTGRTGELFF.

The chain employs TRBV28 and TRBJ2-1, with D perhaps TRBD1 (6 bases). V was cut by 4 bases and J by 7 bases, with 8 bases left in between. Germline V gene sequence: CDR1 MDHEN, CDR2 SYDVKM. This CDR3 comprises 12 residues. The DNA of the CDR3 is TGTGCCAGCAGTTCTCAGGGGAATGAGCAGTTCTTC. Translating gives CASSSQGNEQFF.

This chain connects TRBV29-1 to TRBJ2-1; TRBD2 matches at 12 bases. V shed 3 bases and J 8 bases; nucleotides not matched to a gene: 5. Germline V gene sequence: CDR1 SQVTM, CDR2 ANQGSEA. The CDR3 covers 14 residues. CDR3 residues: CSVETSGSLDEQFF. The CDR3 bases are TGCAGCGTTGAGACTAGCGGGAGCCTCGATGAGCAGTTCTTC.

Comments on this clone: The germline gene is not matched at one end of the junction; a read error may be the cause. The genes are TRBV7-9 and TRBJ2-1; perhaps TRBD2 as D (6 bases). This CDR3 region has 16 residues. Germline V gives CDR1 SEHNR, CDR2 FQNEAQ (reference sequence). The CDR3 coding sequence is TGTTCCAGCAGCTTAGTTATGCGGGGCTCCTACAATGAGCAGTTCTTC. This sequence encodes CSSSLVMRGSYNEQFF.

The sample holds one count of this clone. The chain joins TRBV5-1 to TRBJ1-1; 8 nucleotides match TRBD1. Germline V gives CDR1 SGHRS, CDR2 YFSETQ. The CDR3 totals 15 residues. The junction had 5 bases not matched to a gene; V was cut back by 3 bases and J by 1 base. DNA of the CDR3: TGCGCCAGCAGCTCCGACGGACAGGGGAACACTGAAGCTTTCTTT. Amino acid sequence: CASSSDGQGNTEAFF.

The V and J genes are TRBV9 and TRBJ2-2, with 7 nucleotides matching TRBD1. CDR3 length equals 16 residues. V trimming: 4 bases; J trimming: 8 bases; junction bases outside the gene matches: 14. Germline-derived CDR1 and CDR2 are SGDLS and YYNGEE. The DNA for the CDR3 is TGTGCCAGCAGCCCAGGGGGAAGAAAATGGGAAGGGGAGCTGTTTTTT. Translating gives CASSPGGRKWEGELFF.

The chain has TRBV11-3 and TRBJ1-3; D might be TRBD1 (5 bases). Per the germline V gene, CDR1 is SGHNT and CDR2 is YENEEA. The CDR3 has 16 amino acids. The V gene lost 3 bases and the J gene lost 0 bases, with 12 bases spanning the gap. CDR3 residues: CASSLGPPSSGNTIYF. The CDR3 region has the DNA TGTGCCAGCAGCTTGGGGCCCCCGTCCTCTGGAAACACCATATATTTT.